The entry that follows covers one T cell receptor beta chain sequence. Its antigen target is currently unknown. No much larger clone exists at a distance of one base, and base qualities are not known. V is cut back by 7 bases and J by 3 bases, with 11 bases in the junction unmatched. CDR1 and CDR2 (MNHNY, SVGAGI) derive from the germline V gene (reference sequence). Measured from the cysteine to the phenylalanine, the CDR3 is 15 residues long. The CDR3 DNA has 45 bases and is translated from base 1. TCRbeta CDR3 regions were amplified from genomic DNA by means of the immunoSEQ Assay, a bias-controlled multiplex PCR. The authors' analysis ran thus. Nucleated cell counts per sample were estimated from amplification of reference gene primers within the assay. Sequence reads were collapsed and filtered to measure the absolute abundance of every unique TCRbeta CDR3 rearrangement. For each sample, productive Simpson clonality was calculated as the square root of Simpson's diversity index across productive rearrangements. TCRdb's version of the immuneACCESS table is confined to in-frame rearrangements and falls short of the full clone set. An unresolved V gene accounts for under half of the shortfall where checked; the remainder is of unknown origin. V and J calls plus clone size are reproduced from that table; the DNA served to infer D and trimming. The sample profile shows around 170,000 clones; roughly 80% of them were found once. The ten most abundant clones make up over 11% of the sample.

The record originates from a study of blood T cell repertoires in COVID-19 (TCRdb year 2020). About the investigation overall: Samples from collaborators originated in the United States, Italy and Spain and spanned both the acute and convalescent phases of COVID-19. The material from the prospective study consisted of cDNA or gDNA derived from T cells, B-cell-depleted T cells, or PBMCs. The dataset comprised deeply sampled blood TCRbeta repertoires from subjects exposed to, actively infected with, or recovered from COVID-19. The repertoires were released in a freely available public database meant as a resource for research on the immune response to SARS-CoV-2. Samples were obtained from the ongoing ImmuneRACE study (first 160 participants) and from 1,254 subjects provided by 6 global collaborators. Nearly every sample came with metadata listing a de-identified subject ID, COVID-19 status, age in years and sex. Where HLA class I and class II types were available, the types were taken from metadata supplied by the sample provider, not from assay-based typing. Summary of the overall study and its limitations: How much clinical and demographic metadata was included differed by source and by participant, and the metadata was provided uncurated.

The collaborating institutions used their own protocols to collect whole blood in K2EDTA tubes. For TCRbeta analysis, collaborators shipped samples in one of three forms: frozen whole blood, isolated PBMCs, or DNA extracted from either of those sample types. The receptor was derived from a woman aged 80 or older with acute or convalescent COVID-19. The sequence is built from TRBV6-6 and TRBJ1-2; 7 nucleotides in the junction match TRBD1. Sequencing used peripheral blood. The DNA reads as follows: TGTGCCAGCACCCAGACAGGGAGGTCTCACTATGGCTACACCTTC. This translates into CASTQTGRSHYGYTF.